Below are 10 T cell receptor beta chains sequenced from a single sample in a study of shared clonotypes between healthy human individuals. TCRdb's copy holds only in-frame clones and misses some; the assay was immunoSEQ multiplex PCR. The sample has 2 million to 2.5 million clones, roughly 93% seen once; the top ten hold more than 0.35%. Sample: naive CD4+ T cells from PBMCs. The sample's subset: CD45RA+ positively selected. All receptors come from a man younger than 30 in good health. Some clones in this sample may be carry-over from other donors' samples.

This CDR3 is CASSLGTRGEQYF. The CDR3 DNA is TGCGCCAGCAGCTTGGGGACTAGGGGTGAGCAGTACTTC. The chain joins TRBV5-1 to TRBJ2-7, with 7 bases aligning to TRBD2. This CDR3 is built from 13 residues. CDR1 and CDR2 from the germline V gene are SGHRS and YFSETQ. J was trimmed by 7 bases and V by 0 bases; bases with no gene match: 4.

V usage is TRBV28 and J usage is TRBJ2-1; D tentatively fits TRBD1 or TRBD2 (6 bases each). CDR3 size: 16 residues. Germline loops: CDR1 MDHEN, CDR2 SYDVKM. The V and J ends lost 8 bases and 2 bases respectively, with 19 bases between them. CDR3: CASLIGGGRAYNEQFF. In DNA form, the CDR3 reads TGTGCCAGCCTTATTGGTGGGGGGCGAGCCTACAATGAGCAGTTCTTC.

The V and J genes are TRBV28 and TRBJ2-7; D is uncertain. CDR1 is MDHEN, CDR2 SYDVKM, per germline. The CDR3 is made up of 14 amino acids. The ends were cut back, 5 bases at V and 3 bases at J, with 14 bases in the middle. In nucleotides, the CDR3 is TGTGCCAGCAGTGCCCTGGGCCACTACTACGAGCAGTACTTC. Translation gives CASSALGHYYEQYF.

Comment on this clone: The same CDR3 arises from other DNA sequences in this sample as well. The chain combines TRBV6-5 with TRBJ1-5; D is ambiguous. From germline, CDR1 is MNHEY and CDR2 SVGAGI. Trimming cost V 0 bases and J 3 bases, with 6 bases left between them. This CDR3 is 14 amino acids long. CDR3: CASSYSSSNQPQHF. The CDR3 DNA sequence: TGTGCCAGCAGTTACTCAAGTTCCAATCAGCCCCAGCATTTT.

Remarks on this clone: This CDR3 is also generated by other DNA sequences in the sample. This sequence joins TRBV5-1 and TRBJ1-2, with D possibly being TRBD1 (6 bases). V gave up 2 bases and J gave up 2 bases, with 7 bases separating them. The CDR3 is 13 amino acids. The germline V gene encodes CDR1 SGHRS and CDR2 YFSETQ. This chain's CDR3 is CASSLGGNYGYTF. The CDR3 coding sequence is TGCGCCAGCAGCTTAGGGGGAAACTATGGCTACACCTTC.

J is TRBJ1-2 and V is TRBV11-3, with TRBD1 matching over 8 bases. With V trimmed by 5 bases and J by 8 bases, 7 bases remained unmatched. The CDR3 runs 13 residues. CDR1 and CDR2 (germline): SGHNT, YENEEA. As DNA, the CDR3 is TGTGCCAGCAGCGGGTCAGGGGGCGCGGGCTACACCTTC. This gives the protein CASSGSGGAGYTF.

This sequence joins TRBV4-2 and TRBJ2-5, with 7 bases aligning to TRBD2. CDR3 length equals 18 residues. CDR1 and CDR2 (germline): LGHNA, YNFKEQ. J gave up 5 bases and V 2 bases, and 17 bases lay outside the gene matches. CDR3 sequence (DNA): TGTGCCAGCAGCCAAAGAACCTCGAAATTATACGGGGGGGAGACCCAGTACTTC. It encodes CASSQRTSKLYGGETQYF.

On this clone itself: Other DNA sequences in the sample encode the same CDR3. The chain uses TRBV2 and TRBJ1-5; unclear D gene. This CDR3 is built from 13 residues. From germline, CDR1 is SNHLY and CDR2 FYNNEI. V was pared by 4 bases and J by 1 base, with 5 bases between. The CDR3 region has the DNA TGTGCCAGCAGTGGCCCCAGCAATCAGCCCCAGCATTTT. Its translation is CASSGPSNQPQHF.

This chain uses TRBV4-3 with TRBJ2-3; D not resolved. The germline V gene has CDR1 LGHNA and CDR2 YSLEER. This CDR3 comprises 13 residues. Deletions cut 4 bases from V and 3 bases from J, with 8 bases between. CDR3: CASSLSSTDTQYF. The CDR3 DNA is TGCGCCAGCAGCCTAAGCAGTACAGATACGCAGTATTTT.

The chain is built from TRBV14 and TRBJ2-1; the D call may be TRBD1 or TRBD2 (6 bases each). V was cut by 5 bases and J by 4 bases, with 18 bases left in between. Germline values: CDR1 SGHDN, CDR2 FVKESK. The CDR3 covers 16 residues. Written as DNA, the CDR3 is TGTGCCAGCAGCTTACTCCGGGGGCTCGATTACAATGAGCAGTTCTTC. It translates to CASSLLRGLDYNEQFF.